These 18 T cell receptor beta chains originate from one sample sequenced in a study of cytomegalovirus exposure and HLA in healthy donors (dated by TCRdb to 2016 to 2017). Libraries were made using the immunoSEQ multiplex PCR assay. The multiplex PCR relied on a mix of 60 forward primers for TCR Vbeta segments and 13 reverse primers for TCR Jbeta segments. Drawn from immuneACCESS, this table holds only the in-frame rearrangements with V and J called that TCRdb kept. Clones are partly lost; checked studies trace under half to an unresolved V gene and leave the rest unexplained. Recorded for this sample are approximately 120,000 clones; 70% to 85% of them occurred a single time. The ten largest clones add up to around 13% of the sample. The sequenced sample consisted of PBMCs. The receptor set was obtained from a woman between 35 and 50 years old in good health and CMV-seropositive.

This clone has just a few counts. The chain carries TRBV5-3 and TRBJ2-1, with 8 bases matching TRBD1. TRBV5-3 is given ORF status, its function remaining uncertain. The J segment lost 3 bases and the V segment lost 5 bases, leaving 7 bases of the junction unmatched. CDR3 size: 15 residues. CDR3 residues: CARRLTGAYYNEQFF. The CDR3, as DNA: TGTGCCAGAAGGTTGACAGGGGCCTACTACAATGAGCAGTTCTTC.

The J gene is TRBJ2-1, the V gene TRBV30; TRBD1 agrees at 7 bases. The CDR3 runs 15 residues. After removal of 4 bases from V and 1 base from J, the junction contained 7 bases not matched to a gene. Germline V gene lookup returns CDR1 GTSNPN and CDR2 SVGIG (reference sequence). CDR3: CAWTLGTASYNEQFF. DNA for the CDR3: TGTGCCTGGACCCTTGGGACAGCGTCCTACAATGAGCAGTTCTTC. Complete variable domain (other parts from reference TRBV30 and TRBJ2-1): SQTIHQWPATLVQPVGSPLSLECTVEGTSNPNLYWYRQAAGRGLQLLFYSVGIGQISSEVPQNLSASRPQDRQFILSSKKLLLSDSGFYLCAWTLGTASYNEQFFGPGTRLTVL.

The chain uses TRBV5-5 and TRBJ2-5; the D is unclear. CDR3 length equals 14 residues. The V gene lost 4 bases and the J gene lost 5 bases, with 15 bases spanning the gap. Germline V lookup: CDR1 SGHKS, CDR2 YYEKEE (reference sequence). Written as DNA, the CDR3 is TGTGCCAGCAGCCCCGGCCCAGTCGGGGAGACCCAGTACTTC. Its protein product is CASSPGPVGETQYF.

Here the CDR3 DNA reads TGTGCCAGCAGTCAGTGGGCCCGGAGCACAGATACGCAGTATTTT. Translation gives CASSQWARSTDTQYF. The chain recombines TRBV5-5 with TRBJ2-3, with no clear D. The CDR3 has 15 residues. The germline gives CDR1 SGHKS, CDR2 YYEKEE (reference sequence). The V gene lost 5 bases and the J gene lost 0 bases, with 13 bases spanning the gap.

This chain joins TRBV5-4 and TRBJ2-7; 16 bases line up with TRBD2. This CDR3 has 16 amino acids. After removal of 4 bases from V and 5 bases from J, the junction contained 6 bases not matched to a gene. CDR1 is SGHNT, CDR2 YYREEE, per germline (reference sequence). The CDR3 spells CASSTGTSGRAHEQYF. CDR3 nucleotide sequence: TGTGCCAGCAGCACGGGGACTAGCGGGAGGGCCCACGAGCAGTACTTC.

The chain employs TRBV4-2 and TRBJ2-7, with 13 nucleotides matching TRBD2. The CDR3 extends over 16 amino acids. Germline V lookup: CDR1 LGHNA, CDR2 YNFKEQ. V lost 4 bases and J lost 2; bases outside the gene matches: 5. The CDR3 is CASSPITSGRAYEQYF. The CDR3 coding sequence is TGTGCCAGCAGCCCTATAACTAGCGGGAGGGCCTACGAGCAGTACTTC.

The V call is TRBV11-3, the J call TRBJ2-6; TRBD2 matches 7 bases. Trimming cost V 4 bases and J 3 bases; bases outside gene matches: 3. The germline V gene encodes CDR1 SGHNT and CDR2 YENEEA. The CDR3 is 15 residues long. The CDR3 loop is CASSSGLLGANVLTF. In DNA form, the CDR3 reads TGTGCCAGCAGCTCGGGACTACTTGGGGCCAACGTCCTGACTTTC.

The rearrangement joins TRBV29-1 to TRBJ2-7, with TRBD2 identical over 13 bases. In germline, CDR1 is SQVTM, CDR2 ANQGSEA. The junction had 4 bases not matched to a gene; V was cut back by 6 bases and J by 5 bases. This CDR3 spans 13 amino acids. This chain's CDR3 is CSVGLAGRNEQYF. CDR3 coding DNA: TGCAGCGTGGGACTAGCGGGAAGAAACGAGCAGTACTTC.

The V gene is TRBV7-9, the J gene TRBJ2-5; weak D call: TRBD1 (6 bases). V was cut by 8 bases and J by 2 bases, with 9 bases left in between. CDR1 and CDR2 from the germline V gene are SEHNR and FQNEAQ (reference sequence). The CDR3 contains 12 residues. DNA of the CDR3: TGTGCCAGCGGACAGCTTCAAGAGACCCAGTACTTC. The encoded protein is CASGQLQETQYF. Full variable domain (outside the CDR3, taken from reference TRBV7-9 and TRBJ2-5): DTGVSQNPRHKITKRGQNVTFRCDPISEHNRLYWYRQTLGQGPEFLTYFQNEAQLEKSRLLSDRFSAERPKGSFSTLEIQRTEQGDSAMYLCASGQLQETQYFGPGTRLLVL.

The chain is built from TRBV5-6 and TRBJ2-7; the D gene is possibly TRBD1 (6 bases). The ends were cut back, 4 bases at V and 6 bases at J, with 8 bases in the middle. This CDR3 has 11 residues. Germline CDR1 is SGHDT and CDR2 is YYEEEE. The CDR3 here is CASSHRAEQYF. The DNA for the CDR3 is TGTGCCAGCAGCCACAGGGCCGAGCAGTACTTC.

This clone is a singleton in its sample. The chain has TRBV5-1 and TRBJ2-3; 11 bases line up with TRBD1. J lost 4 bases, V lost 4 bases, and 5 bases had no gene match. This CDR3 region has 15 residues. Germline V gene sequence: CDR1 SGHRS, CDR2 YFSETQ. This CDR3 reads CASSPDRGLPDTQYF. CDR3 in DNA: TGCGCCAGCAGCCCGGACAGGGGGCTCCCAGATACGCAGTATTTT. Looking up the rest from reference TRBV5-1 and TRBJ2-3 gives the full variable domain: KAGVTQTPRYLIKTRGQQVTLSCSPISGHRSVSWYQQTPGQGLQFLFEYFSETQRNKGNFPGRFSGRQFSNSRSEMNVSTLELGDSALYLCASSPDRGLPDTQYFGPGTRLTVL.

The rearrangement links TRBV9 to TRBJ1-2; 9 positions agree with TRBD1. The CDR3 sequence is 15 residues long. J was trimmed by 7 bases and V by 2 bases; bases with no gene match: 9. Germline V lookup: CDR1 SGDLS, CDR2 YYNGEE. The CDR3 sequence: CASSVRTGAAAGYTF. The CDR3 region has the DNA TGTGCCAGCAGCGTCAGGACAGGGGCTGCTGCTGGCTACACCTTC.

V and J are TRBV13 and TRBJ2-5, with 8 bases identical to TRBD2. The CDR3 loop spans 15 amino acids. The germline V gene encodes CDR1 PRHDT and CDR2 FYEKMQ (reference sequence). The ends lost 1 base at V and 5 bases at J; junction bases unmatched: 6. CDR3 DNA: TGTGCCAGCAGCTTAGTGAGCGGGAGCGGGGAGACCCAGTACTTC. Translation: CASSLVSGSGETQYF.

The V call is TRBV25-1, the J call TRBJ1-2; D is uncertain. CDR1 is MGHDK and CDR2 is SYGVNS in the germline V gene. The CDR3 spans 15 residues. V shed 4 bases and J shed 4 bases, with 16 bases lying between them. The CDR3 here is CASSAEGRWGYGYTF. The CDR3 DNA follows: TGTGCCAGCAGTGCGGAGGGAAGGTGGGGCTATGGCTACACCTTC.

The rearrangement joins TRBV21-1 to TRBJ2-7; the table's D call TRBD2 went unverified against the DNA. TRBV21-1 is designated a pseudogene. CDR3 length: 16 residues. The chain's CDR3 is CASSKGTSGRSYEQYF. As DNA, the CDR3 is TGTGCCAGCAGCAAAGGGACTAGCGGGAGATCCTACGAGCAGTACTTC.

The chain combines TRBV19 with TRBJ2-1; 9 bases are shared with TRBD1. CDR3 length: 15 residues. V trimming: 6 bases; J trimming: 6 bases; junction bases outside the gene matches: 9. Per the germline V gene, CDR1 is LNHDA and CDR2 is SQIVND (reference sequence). CDR3 residues: CASSPGGTGRNEQFF. Here the CDR3 DNA reads TGTGCCAGTAGCCCCGGGGGGACAGGGCGCAATGAGCAGTTCTTC.

In DNA, the CDR3 is TGTGCCAGCTCACCCGGCGGGACAGGGGACTATGGCTACACCTTC. It translates to CASSPGGTGDYGYTF. This rearrangement joins TRBV18 to TRBJ1-2; 10 bases align to TRBD1. V shed 3 bases and J 3 bases; nucleotides not matched to a gene: 4. From germline, CDR1 is KGHSH and CDR2 LQKENI. The CDR3 length is 15 residues.

The V gene is TRBV29-1, the J gene TRBJ2-7, with no clear D. The CDR3 length is 11 residues. Germline CDR1 reads SQVTM; CDR2 reads ANQGSEA. V gave up 3 bases and J gave up 6 bases, with 9 bases separating them. The CDR3 protein is CSVEQVGEQYF. CDR3 DNA: TGCAGCGTTGAGCAGGTGGGCGAGCAGTACTTC.